The 28 T cell receptor beta chains below come from one sample, sequenced in a study of identical twins. Using its own MiXCR run on the 5' RACE reads, TCRdb lists one record per CDR3 protein. In the table there are some 900,000 distinct CDR3 sequences, more than 9% of which are singletons. This same sample was also part of a study on yellow fever vaccine responses in identical twins.

The sequenced material came from PBMCs. These receptors were collected from a woman aged 18 to 35 in good health.

Only a few counts were recorded for this clonotype. V gene TRBV15 combines with J gene TRBJ1-1; a possible D gene is TRBD1 (6 bases). Trimming shortened V by 5 bases and J by 3 bases, and 13 bases separated the two germline ends. CDR1 is LNHNV and CDR2 is YYDKDF in the germline V gene (reference sequence). CDR3 length: 14 amino acids. The chain's CDR3 is CATSRAGVDTEAFF. The CDR3 bases are TGTGCCACCAGCCGGGCAGGGGTGGACACTGAAGCTTTCTTT.

This clonotype was counted only a few times. The chain links TRBV15 to TRBJ2-2; 7 positions agree with TRBD1. This CDR3 comprises 18 residues. With 1 base clipped from V and 0 bases from J, the junction kept 8 bases outside the gene matches. The V gene's germline CDR1 is LNHNV and CDR2 YYDKDF (reference sequence). The CDR3 sequence is CATSRGPSDRANTGELFF. DNA for the CDR3: TGTGCCACCAGCAGAGGTCCGTCAGACAGGGCGAACACCGGGGAGCTGTTTTTT.

This clonotype has a handful of counts. This CDR3 reads CASSKTETNYGYTF. The CDR3 DNA reads TGTGCCAGCAGCAAAACAGAGACCAACTATGGCTACACCTTC. The chain recombines TRBV7-9 with TRBJ1-2; D gene unclear. Germline V CDR1 and CDR2: SEHNR, FQNEAQ (reference sequence). V lost 5 bases and J lost 2, with 12 bases in between. This CDR3 region has 14 residues.

The sample holds a few counts of this clonotype. The chain recombines TRBV7-9 with TRBJ2-2; D remains ambiguous. Deletions cut 2 bases from V and 6 bases from J, with 16 bases between. Germline-derived CDR1 and CDR2 are SEHNR and FQNEAQ (reference sequence). The CDR3 runs 16 residues. The CDR3 is CASSLRSWIDSGELFF. CDR3 bases: TGTGCCAGCAGCTTAAGGTCTTGGATCGACTCCGGGGAGCTGTTTTTT.

The chain is built from TRBV5-1 and TRBJ2-2, with 12 nucleotides matching TRBD2. Germline lookup yields CDR1 SGHRS and CDR2 YFSETQ. Germline trimming cut 2 bases from V and 4 bases from J; bases unmatched to any gene: 6. The CDR3 has 17 amino acids. The CDR3 nucleotides are TGCGCCAGCAGCTTACAACTAGCGGGGGGCCCCACCGGGGAGCTGTTTTTT. Protein: CASSLQLAGGPTGELFF.

This clonotype was counted at least ten times. A junction end diverges from the germline sequence, so it may reflect a read error. The chain combines TRBV14 with TRBJ1-4, with 7 bases identical to TRBD1. CDR3 size: 14 residues. The germline V gene has CDR1 SGHDN and CDR2 FVKESK. The CDR3 loop reads CASRQGGLNEKLFF. The DNA of the CDR3 is TGTGCCAGCCGCCAGGGGGGATTAAATGAAAAACTGTTTTTT.

The CDR3 DNA reads TGCGCCAGCAGCCAACTAGCGGGGGCCCTGCCAGATACGCAGTATTTT. It specifies CASSQLAGALPDTQYF. The rearrangement joins TRBV4-1 to TRBJ2-3; 10 bases agree with TRBD2. V was clipped by 2 bases and J by 4 bases; unmatched bases: 6. Germline V CDR1 and CDR2: MGHRA, YSYEKL. The length of the CDR3 is 16 residues.

This clonotype was observed a few times. The CDR3, as DNA: TGTGCCAGCACTGCACCTCCGGTGTATGAGCAGTTCTTC. Protein: CASTAPPVYEQFF. This chain links TRBV11-3 with TRBJ2-1; D remains ambiguous. The CDR3 is 13 residues long. Germline lookup yields CDR1 SGHNT and CDR2 YENEEA. V was shortened by 7 bases and J by 8 bases, with 15 bases between the two germline ends.

V and J are TRBV2 and TRBJ2-7; 10 bases map to TRBD2. The CDR3 contains 16 residues. Germline V gene data show CDR1 as SNHLY and CDR2 as FYNNEI. V trimming: 3 bases; J trimming: 7 bases; junction bases outside the gene matches: 12. CDR3 loop: CASSELLRAGGKEQYF. CDR3 sequence (DNA): TGTGCCAGCAGTGAGCTGCTAAGAGCGGGAGGGAAGGAGCAGTACTTC.

J is TRBJ2-2 and V is TRBV4-1; D is uncertain. Germline CDR1 and CDR2: MGHRA and YSYEKL. With 0 bases removed from V and 6 bases from J, the gap between germline ends came to 8 bases. This CDR3 has 14 residues. CDR3 sequence (DNA): TGCGCCAGCAGCCAAGATACCCCCCCCGGGGAGCTGTTTTTT. As protein: CASSQDTPPGELFF.

The V gene is TRBV12-3 or TRBV12-4, the J gene TRBJ2-5, with no clear D. This CDR3 has 14 residues. The germline V and J ends were trimmed by 2 bases and 3 bases, with 10 bases remaining between them. The CDR3 DNA follows: TGTGCCAGCAGTTTAATCGCTAAAAAAGAGACCCAGTACTTC. Amino acid sequence: CASSLIAKKETQYF.

The CDR3 nucleotides read TGTGCCATCAGTGTGGGACAGGAGAACACCGGGGAGCTGTTTTTT. Translation gives CAISVGQENTGELFF. This chain links TRBV10-3 with TRBJ2-2; 8 nucleotides line up with TRBD1. V trimming: 4 bases; J trimming: 1 base; junction bases outside the gene matches: 2. CDR1 and CDR2 (germline): ENHRY, SYGVKD. The CDR3 has 15 residues.

This sequence joins TRBV7-9 and TRBJ2-1; maybe TRBD1 (6 bases). CDR3 length equals 15 residues. With 3 bases removed from V and 5 bases from J, the gap between germline ends came to 14 bases. The germline gives CDR1 SEHNR, CDR2 FQNEAQ (reference sequence). CDR3 coding DNA: TGTGCCAGCAGCTTTCTGATGGGGGCCCACAATGAGCAGTTCTTC. This gives the protein CASSFLMGAHNEQFF.

V usage is TRBV15 and J usage is TRBJ2-7; D assignment may be TRBD1 or TRBD2 (5 bases each). V was clipped by 0 bases and J by 5 bases, with 20 bases between them. CDR1 and CDR2 (germline): LNHNV, YYDKDF (reference sequence). The CDR3 runs 17 residues. CDR3 bases: TGTGCCACCAGCAGAGACGTCCACATGGCAGGGAGCCACGAGCAGTACTTC. Its translation is CATSRDVHMAGSHEQYF.

V is TRBV7-9 and J is TRBJ1-2; D remains ambiguous. Germline V gene sequence: CDR1 SEHNR, CDR2 FQNEAQ (reference sequence). The CDR3 is made up of 14 amino acids. With 5 bases removed from V and 4 bases from J, the gap between germline ends came to 14 bases. The chain's CDR3 is CASSPPAGRYGYTF. The CDR3 region has the DNA TGTGCCAGCAGCCCTCCCGCCGGACGCTATGGCTACACCTTC.

This clonotype was detected a few times. The rearrangement joins TRBV12-3 or TRBV12-4 to TRBJ1-3; unclear D gene. The CDR3 spans 15 residues. V was trimmed by 1 base and J by 0 bases, leaving 7 bases between them. The CDR3 protein is CASSLGPASGNTIYF. The CDR3 DNA sequence: TGTGCCAGCAGTTTAGGCCCGGCCTCTGGAAACACCATATATTTT.

CDR3 nucleotides: TGTGCCAGCAGTTTACAGTCCGGGACAGGGGCTCCCCAGTACGTC. This translates into CASSLQSGTGAPQYV. J is TRBJ2-7 and V is TRBV12-3 or TRBV12-4; 10 positions match TRBD1. Trimming cost V 2 bases and J 10 bases; bases outside gene matches: 11. This CDR3 contains 15 residues.

This sequence joins TRBV10-3 and TRBJ1-1; the D is unclear. With 2 bases removed from V and 5 bases from J, the gap between germline ends came to 15 bases. This CDR3 comprises 15 residues. Looked up from germline, CDR1 is ENHRY and CDR2 is SYGVKD. CDR3 sequence reads: CAISENVQVKTEAFF. For the CDR3, the DNA is TGTGCCATCAGTGAGAATGTGCAGGTTAAGACTGAAGCTTTCTTT.

J is TRBJ2-1 and V is TRBV20-1; 7 bases align to TRBD2. Losses at the gene ends were 3 bases for V and 8 bases for J; bases not matched to a gene: 10. Per the germline V gene, CDR1 is DFQATT and CDR2 is SNEGSKA (reference sequence). The CDR3 runs to 14 residues. The CDR3 loop reads CSARGGRADDEQFF. Here the CDR3 DNA reads TGCAGTGCTAGGGGGGGGAGGGCCGACGATGAGCAGTTCTTC.

This chain links TRBV3-1 with TRBJ2-3; 8 bases line up with TRBD2. V gave up 0 bases and J gave up 8 bases; unmatched junction bases: 22. Germline V gene sequence: CDR1 LGHDT, CDR2 YNNKEL (reference sequence). The CDR3 length is 20 residues. CDR3 sequence: CASSQDYSPAPPTRGGTQYF. The CDR3 DNA is TGTGCCAGCAGCCAAGACTACTCCCCGGCGCCCCCCACCCGGGGGGGTACGCAGTATTTT.

This clonotype has a count of ten or more. V is TRBV7-9 and J is TRBJ2-5; possible D gene TRBD1, 5 bases. Germline-derived CDR1 and CDR2 are SEHNR and FQNEAQ (reference sequence). The CDR3 consists of 16 residues. V was trimmed by 3 bases and J by 4 bases, leaving 18 bases between them. CDR3 DNA sequence: TGTGCCAGCAGCTTCGCGTTCTCTAGGGGCCGAGAGACCCAGTACTTC. Translated, it gives CASSFAFSRGRETQYF.

This clonotype was observed a handful of times. V gene TRBV20-1 combines with J gene TRBJ1-6; D is undetermined. The CDR3 has 15 residues. Germline CDR1 and CDR2: DFQATT and SNEGSKA (reference sequence). V lost 6 bases and J 0 bases, leaving 12 bases between the germline ends. The CDR3 protein is CSAKLGSSYNSPLHF. The CDR3 DNA reads as TGCAGTGCCAAACTTGGGAGCTCCTATAATTCACCCCTCCACTTT.

V is TRBV11-1 and J is TRBJ1-3, with 7 bases fitting TRBD1. Looked up from germline, CDR1 is SGHAT and CDR2 is FQDESV (reference sequence). V was clipped by 4 bases and J by 0 bases; unmatched bases: 12. The CDR3 is 18 residues long. CDR3 bases: TGTGCCAGCAGCTCCCGGAACCCGGGACAGATCTCTGGAAACACCATATATTTT. Residues: CASSSRNPGQISGNTIYF.

The CDR3 is CASSERGGMNTEAFF. The CDR3 DNA reads as TGTGCCAGCAGTGAAAGAGGGGGGATGAACACTGAAGCTTTCTTT. The chain is built from TRBV2 and TRBJ1-1; tentative D call: TRBD1 (6 bases). Germline CDR1 and CDR2: SNHLY and FYNNEI. The CDR3 extends over 15 amino acids. Between the trimmed V and J ends, which lost 2 bases and 0 bases, there was a span of 10 bases.

The chain employs TRBV9 and TRBJ2-1, with 10 bases that match TRBD2. Trimming at V came to 0 bases and at J to 3 bases, leaving 3 bases not matched to a gene. From germline, CDR1 is SGDLS and CDR2 YYNGEE. This CDR3 spans 16 amino acids. The CDR3: CASSVGGLAVYNEQFF. The CDR3 region has the DNA TGTGCCAGCAGCGTAGGTGGACTAGCGGTCTACAATGAGCAGTTCTTC.

The sample holds a few counts of this clonotype. This chain connects TRBV27 to TRBJ1-3, with unresolved D. CDR1 and CDR2 from the germline V gene are MNHEY and SMNVEV (reference sequence). The CDR3 length is 13 residues. V was pared by 8 bases and J by 0 bases, with 8 bases between. The CDR3 reads CASRVLSGNTIYF. The CDR3 DNA follows: TGTGCCAGCCGAGTGCTCTCTGGAAACACCATATATTTT.

Only a few counts were recorded for this clonotype. The V call is TRBV6-1, the J call TRBJ1-4, with a weak D call TRBD1 (6 bases). The V and J ends lost 5 bases and 8 bases respectively, with 24 bases between them. The CDR3 is 17 amino acids. From germline, CDR1 is MNHNS and CDR2 SASEGT. The DNA of the CDR3 is TGTGCCAGCAGTCCCGTCAGTCGGGGAACCGGGGGCGAAAAACTGTTTTTT. Encoded protein: CASSPVSRGTGGEKLFF.

This sequence joins TRBV5-1 and TRBJ2-1, with D uncertain. Germline loops: CDR1 SGHRS, CDR2 YFSETQ. V gave up 0 bases and J gave up 6 bases, with 13 bases separating them. CDR3 length: 15 amino acids. The CDR3 DNA reads as TGCGCCAGCAGCTTGGTCGGTAACTTCCGCAATGAGCAGTTCTTC. The encoded protein is CASSLVGNFRNEQFF.